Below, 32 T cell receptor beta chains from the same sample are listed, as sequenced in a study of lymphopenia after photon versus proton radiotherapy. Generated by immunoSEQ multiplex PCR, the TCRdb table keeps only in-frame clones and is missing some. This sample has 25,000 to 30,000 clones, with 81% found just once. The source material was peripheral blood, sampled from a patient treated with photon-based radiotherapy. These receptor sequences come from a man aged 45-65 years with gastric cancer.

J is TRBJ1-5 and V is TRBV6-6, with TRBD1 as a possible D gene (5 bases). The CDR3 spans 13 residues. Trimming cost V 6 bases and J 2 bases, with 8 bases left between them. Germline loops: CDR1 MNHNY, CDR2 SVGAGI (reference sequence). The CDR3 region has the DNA TGTGCCAGCAGGGGGCAAGGCAATCAGCCCCAGCATTTT. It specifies CASRGQGNQPQHF.

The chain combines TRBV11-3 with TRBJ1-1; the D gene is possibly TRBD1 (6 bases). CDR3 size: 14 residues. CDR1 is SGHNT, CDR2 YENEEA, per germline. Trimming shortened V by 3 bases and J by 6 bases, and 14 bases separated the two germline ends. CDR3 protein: CASSFAGAGSEAFF. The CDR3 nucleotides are TGTGCCAGCAGCTTTGCAGGGGCCGGGTCTGAAGCTTTCTTT.

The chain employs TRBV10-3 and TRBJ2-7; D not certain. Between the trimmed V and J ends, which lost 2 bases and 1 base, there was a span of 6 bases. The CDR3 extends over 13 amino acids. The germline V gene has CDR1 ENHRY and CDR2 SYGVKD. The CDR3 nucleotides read TGTGCCATCAGTGAGACAAATTCCTACGAGCAGTACGTC. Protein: CAISETNSYEQYV.

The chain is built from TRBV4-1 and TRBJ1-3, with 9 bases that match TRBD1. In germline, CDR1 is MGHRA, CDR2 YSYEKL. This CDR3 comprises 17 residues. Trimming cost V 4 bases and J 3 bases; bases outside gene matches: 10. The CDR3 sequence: CASSPWPGQGFGNTIYF. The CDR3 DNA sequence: TGCGCCAGCAGCCCGTGGCCGGGACAGGGATTTGGAAACACCATATATTTT.

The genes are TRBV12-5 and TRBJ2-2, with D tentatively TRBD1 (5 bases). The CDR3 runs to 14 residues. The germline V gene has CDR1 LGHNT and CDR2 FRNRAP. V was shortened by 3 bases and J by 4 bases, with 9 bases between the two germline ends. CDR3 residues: CASGFRVGTGELFF. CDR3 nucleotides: TGTGCTAGTGGTTTCAGGGTGGGCACCGGGGAGCTGTTTTTT.

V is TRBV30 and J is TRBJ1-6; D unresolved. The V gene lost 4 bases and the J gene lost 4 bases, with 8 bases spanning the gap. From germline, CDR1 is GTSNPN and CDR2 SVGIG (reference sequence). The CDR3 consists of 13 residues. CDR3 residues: CAWTGQYNSPLHF. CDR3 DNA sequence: TGTGCCTGGACCGGTCAGTATAATTCACCCCTCCACTTT. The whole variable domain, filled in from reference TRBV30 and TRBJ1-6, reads SQTIHQWPATLVQPVGSPLSLECTVEGTSNPNLYWYRQAAGRGLQLLFYSVGIGQISSEVPQNLSASRPQDRQFILSSKKLLLSDSGFYLCAWTGQYNSPLHFGNGTRLTVT.

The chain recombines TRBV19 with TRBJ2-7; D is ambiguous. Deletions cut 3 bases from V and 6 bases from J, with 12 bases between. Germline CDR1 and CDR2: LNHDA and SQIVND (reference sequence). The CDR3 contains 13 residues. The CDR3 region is CASSIKERTEQYV. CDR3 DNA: TGTGCCAGTAGTATCAAGGAGCGAACCGAGCAGTACGTC.

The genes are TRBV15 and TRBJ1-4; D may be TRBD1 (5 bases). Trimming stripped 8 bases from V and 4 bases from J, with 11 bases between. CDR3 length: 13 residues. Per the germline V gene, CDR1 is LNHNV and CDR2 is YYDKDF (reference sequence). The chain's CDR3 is CATGRGNNEKLFF. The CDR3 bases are TGTGCCACCGGAAGGGGCAATAATGAAAAACTGTTTTTT.

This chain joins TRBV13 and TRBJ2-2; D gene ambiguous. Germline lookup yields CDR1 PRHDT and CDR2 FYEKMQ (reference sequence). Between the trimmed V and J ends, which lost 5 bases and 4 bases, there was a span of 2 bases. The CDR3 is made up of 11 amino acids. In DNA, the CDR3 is TGTGCCAGCAGCCGCACCGGGGAGCTGTTTTTT. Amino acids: CASSRTGELFF. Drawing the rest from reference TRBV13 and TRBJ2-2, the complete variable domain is AAGVIQSPRHLIKEKRETATLKCYPIPRHDTVYWYQQGPGQDPQFLISFYEKMQSDKGSIPDRFSAQQFSDYHSELNMSSLELGDSALYFCASSRTGELFFGEGSRLTVL.

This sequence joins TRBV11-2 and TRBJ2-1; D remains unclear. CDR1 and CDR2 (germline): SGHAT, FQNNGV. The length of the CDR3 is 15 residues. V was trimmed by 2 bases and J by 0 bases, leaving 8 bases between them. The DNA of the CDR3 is TGTGCCAGCAGCTTATCCGTTAGCTCCTACAATGAGCAGTTCTTC. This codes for CASSLSVSSYNEQFF.

The CDR3 DNA reads TGCAGCGTTGGTCGGGATCAGCCCCAGCATTTT. It is translated as CSVGRDQPQHF. This chain connects TRBV29-1 to TRBJ1-5; no firm D call. The length of the CDR3 is 11 residues. Germline V gene data show CDR1 as SQVTM and CDR2 as ANQGSEA. Trimming pared 4 bases from V and 5 bases from J, leaving 6 bases between.

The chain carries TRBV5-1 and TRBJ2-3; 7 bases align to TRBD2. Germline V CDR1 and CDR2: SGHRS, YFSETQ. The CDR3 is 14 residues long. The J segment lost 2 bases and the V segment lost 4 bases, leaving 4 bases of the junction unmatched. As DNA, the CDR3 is TGCGCCAGCAGCCCGGGACTATTCACAGATACGCAGTATTTT. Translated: CASSPGLFTDTQYF.

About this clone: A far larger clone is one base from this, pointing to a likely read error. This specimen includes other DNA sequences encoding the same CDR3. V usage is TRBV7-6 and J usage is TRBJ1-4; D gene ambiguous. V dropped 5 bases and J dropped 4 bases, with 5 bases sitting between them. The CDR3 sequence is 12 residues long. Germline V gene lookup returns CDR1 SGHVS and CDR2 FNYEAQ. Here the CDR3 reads CASSQVNEKLFF. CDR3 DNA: TGTGCCAGCAGCCAGGTTAATGAAAAACTGTTTTTT.

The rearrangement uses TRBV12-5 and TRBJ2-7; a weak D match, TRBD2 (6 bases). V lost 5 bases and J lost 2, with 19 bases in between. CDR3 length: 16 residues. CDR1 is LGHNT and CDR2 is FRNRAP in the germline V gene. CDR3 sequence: CASGPKDYLATYEQYF. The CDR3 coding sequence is TGTGCTAGTGGTCCAAAGGACTATCTGGCTACCTACGAGCAGTACTTC.

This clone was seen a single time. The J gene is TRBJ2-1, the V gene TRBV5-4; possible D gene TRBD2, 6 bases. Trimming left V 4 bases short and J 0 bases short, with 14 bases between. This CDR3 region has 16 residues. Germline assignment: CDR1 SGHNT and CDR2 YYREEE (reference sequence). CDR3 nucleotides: TGTGCCAGCAGCCTGGGACTCATGAGCTCCTACAATGAGCAGTTCTTC. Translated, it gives CASSLGLMSSYNEQFF.

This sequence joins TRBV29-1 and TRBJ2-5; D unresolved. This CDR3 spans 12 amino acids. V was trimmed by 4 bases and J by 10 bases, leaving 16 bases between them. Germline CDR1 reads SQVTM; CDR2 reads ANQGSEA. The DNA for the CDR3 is TGCAGCGTTGCCCCAGAATTGCATGGCCAGTACTTC. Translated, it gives CSVAPELHGQYF.

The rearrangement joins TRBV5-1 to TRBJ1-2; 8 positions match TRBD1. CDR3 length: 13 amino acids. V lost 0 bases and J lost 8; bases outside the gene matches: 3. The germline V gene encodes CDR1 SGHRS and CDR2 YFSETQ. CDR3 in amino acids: CASSLGQGRGYTF. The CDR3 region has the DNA TGCGCCAGCAGCTTGGGACAGGGGAGAGGCTACACCTTC.

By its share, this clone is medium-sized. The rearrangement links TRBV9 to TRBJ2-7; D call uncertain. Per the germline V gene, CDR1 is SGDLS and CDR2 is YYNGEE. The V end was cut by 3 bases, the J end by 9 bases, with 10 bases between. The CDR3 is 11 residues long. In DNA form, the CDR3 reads TGTGCCAGCAGCGACAACAATGGGCAGTACTTC. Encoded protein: CASSDNNGQYF.

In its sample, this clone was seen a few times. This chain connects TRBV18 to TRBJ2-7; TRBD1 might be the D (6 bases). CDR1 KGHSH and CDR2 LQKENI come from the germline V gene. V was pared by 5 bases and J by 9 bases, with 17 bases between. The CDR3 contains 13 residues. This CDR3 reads CASSEDSKRGQYF. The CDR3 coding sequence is TGTGCCAGCTCAGAGGACAGCAAGAGGGGGCAGTACTTC. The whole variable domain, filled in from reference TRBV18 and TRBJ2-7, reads NAGVMQNPRHLVRRRGQEARLRCSPMKGHSHVYWYRQLPEEGLKFMVYLQKENIIDESGMPKERFSAEFPKEGPSILRIQQVVRGDSAAYFCASSEDSKRGQYFGPGTRLTVT.

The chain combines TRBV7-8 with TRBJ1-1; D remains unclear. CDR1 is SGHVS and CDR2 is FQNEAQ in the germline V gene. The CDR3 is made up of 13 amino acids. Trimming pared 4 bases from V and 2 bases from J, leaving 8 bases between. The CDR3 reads CASSSPENTEAFF. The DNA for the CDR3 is TGTGCCAGCAGCTCGCCAGAAAACACTGAAGCTTTCTTT.

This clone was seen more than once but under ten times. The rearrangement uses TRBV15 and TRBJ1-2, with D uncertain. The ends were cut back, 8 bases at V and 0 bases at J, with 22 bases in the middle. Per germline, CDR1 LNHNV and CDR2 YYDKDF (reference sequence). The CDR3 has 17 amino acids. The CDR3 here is CATSTGKVLGPNYGYTF. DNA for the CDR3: TGTGCCACCTCCACTGGGAAGGTCTTGGGCCCTAACTATGGCTACACCTTC.

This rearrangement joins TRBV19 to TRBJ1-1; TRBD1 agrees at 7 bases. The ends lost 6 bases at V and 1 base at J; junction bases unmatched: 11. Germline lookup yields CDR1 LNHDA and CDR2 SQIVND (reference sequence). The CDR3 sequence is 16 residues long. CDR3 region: CASRTQGPYWNTEAFF. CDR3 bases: TGTGCCAGTAGAACACAGGGGCCATACTGGAACACTGAAGCTTTCTTT.

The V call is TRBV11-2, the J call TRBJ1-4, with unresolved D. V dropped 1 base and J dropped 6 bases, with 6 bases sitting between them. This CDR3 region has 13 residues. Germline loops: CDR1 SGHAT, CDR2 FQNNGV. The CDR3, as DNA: TGTGCCAGCAGCTTAGTCCGAGATGAAAAACTGTTTTTT. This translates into CASSLVRDEKLFF.

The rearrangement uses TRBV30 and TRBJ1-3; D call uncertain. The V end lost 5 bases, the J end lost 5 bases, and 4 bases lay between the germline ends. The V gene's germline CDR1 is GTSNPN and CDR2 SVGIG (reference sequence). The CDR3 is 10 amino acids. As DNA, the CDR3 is TGTGCCTGGGCCAGAAACACCATATATTTT. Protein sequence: CAWARNTIYF.

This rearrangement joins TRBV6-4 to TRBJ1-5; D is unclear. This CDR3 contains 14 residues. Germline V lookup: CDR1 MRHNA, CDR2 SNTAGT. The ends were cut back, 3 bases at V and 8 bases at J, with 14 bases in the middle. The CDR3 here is CASSEVAGEEPQHF. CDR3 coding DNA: TGTGCCAGCAGTGAAGTGGCAGGAGAAGAGCCCCAGCATTTT.

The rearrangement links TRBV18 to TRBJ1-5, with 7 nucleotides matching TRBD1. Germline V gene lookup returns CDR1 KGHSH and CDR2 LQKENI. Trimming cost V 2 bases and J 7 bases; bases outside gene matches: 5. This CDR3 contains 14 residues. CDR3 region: CASSPNRGQQPQHF. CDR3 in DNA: TGTGCCAGCTCACCAAACAGGGGTCAGCAGCCCCAGCATTTT.

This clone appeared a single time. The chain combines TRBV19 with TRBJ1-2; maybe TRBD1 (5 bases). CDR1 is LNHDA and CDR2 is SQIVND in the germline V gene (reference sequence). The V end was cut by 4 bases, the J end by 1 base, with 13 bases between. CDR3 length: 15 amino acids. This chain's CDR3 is CASSRGGADNYGYTF. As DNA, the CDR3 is TGTGCCAGTAGTAGGGGCGGAGCTGATAACTATGGCTACACCTTC.

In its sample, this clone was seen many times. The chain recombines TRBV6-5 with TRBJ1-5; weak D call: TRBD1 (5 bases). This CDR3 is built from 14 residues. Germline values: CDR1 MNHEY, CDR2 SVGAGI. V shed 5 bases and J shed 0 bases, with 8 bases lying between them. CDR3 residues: CASSATDSNQPQHF. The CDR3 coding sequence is TGTGCCAGCAGTGCGACAGATAGCAATCAGCCCCAGCATTTT.

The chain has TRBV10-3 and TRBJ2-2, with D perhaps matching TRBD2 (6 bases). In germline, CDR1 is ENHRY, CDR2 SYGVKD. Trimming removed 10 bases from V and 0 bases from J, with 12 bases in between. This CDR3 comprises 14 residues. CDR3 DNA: TGTGCCACCACCCGGGGGACGAACACCGGGGAGCTGTTTTTT. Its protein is CATTRGTNTGELFF.

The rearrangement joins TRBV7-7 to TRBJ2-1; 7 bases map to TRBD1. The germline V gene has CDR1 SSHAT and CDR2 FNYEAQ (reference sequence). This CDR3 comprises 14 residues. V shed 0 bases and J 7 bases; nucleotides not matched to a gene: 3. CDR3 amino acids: CASSLAGGGNEQFF. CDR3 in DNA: TGTGCCAGCAGCTTAGCAGGGGGCGGGAATGAGCAGTTCTTC.

This CDR3 is CASSLSRDTQYF. The CDR3 DNA follows: TGTGCCAGCAGCTTGAGTAGAGATACGCAGTATTTT. V and J are TRBV5-6 and TRBJ2-3; D is undetermined. The CDR3 loop spans 12 amino acids. Germline V gene sequence: CDR1 SGHDT, CDR2 YYEEEE. V lost 1 base and J 5 bases, leaving 5 bases between the germline ends.

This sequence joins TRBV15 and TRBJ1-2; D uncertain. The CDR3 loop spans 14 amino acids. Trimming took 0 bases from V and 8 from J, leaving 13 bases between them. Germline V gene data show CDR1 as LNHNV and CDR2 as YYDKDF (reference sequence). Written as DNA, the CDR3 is TGTGCCACCAGCAGAGATAACGGGGTAGGCGGCTACACCTTC. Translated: CATSRDNGVGGYTF.